This T cell receptor beta chain was observed in a study of blood T cells in healthy people across ages. With respect to this clonotype: Its target is not known.

The authors ran a second PCR of about 7 to 11 cycles using a sample-barcoded 5' primer and a J-beta primer mix. Every individual sample yielded 2.5 million or more paired-end reads (each containing CDR3). In TCRdb, the 5' RACE reads were re-called with MiXCR into one record per CDR3 protein. This sample has about 1.6 million distinct CDR3 sequences; roughly 30% occur once, and the top ten carry approximately 10%. Germline V lookup: CDR1 SNHLY, CDR2 FYNNEI. This CDR3 spans 15 amino acids. Trimming removed 3 bases from V and 1 base from J, with 12 bases in between. Overall study findings and caveats: Estimates of diversity drawn from one million T cells were considered underestimates. Donor CMV infection status was unknown, possibly confounding age-related changes in expanded clonotypes.

Sequencing input: blood. The gene calls are TRBV2 and TRBJ2-5; D may correspond to TRBD1 or TRBD2 (5 bases each). The TCR sequence derives from a woman in her twenties or thirties in good health. The CDR3 loop reads CASSEQGVGQETQYF. DNA for the CDR3: TGTGCCAGCAGTGAGCAGGGAGTTGGCCAAGAGACCCAGTACTTC.